This T cell receptor beta chain comes out of a study of blood T cell repertoires in COVID-19. Study-wide context: Samples of COVID-19 (acute and convalescent) were obtained from the United States, Italy and Spain. PBMCs, B-cell-depleted T cells, or T cells were the source of the cDNA or gDNA that made up the material.

Measured with immunoSEQ multiplex PCR; TCRdb has only the in-frame clones, and not every one. The sample has tens of thousands of clones; 81% are singletons. Per the germline V gene, CDR1 is GTSNPN and CDR2 is SVGIG (reference sequence). The CDR3 has 13 residues. V lost 3 bases, J lost 6 bases, and 6 bases stayed unmatched. This chain joins TRBV30 and TRBJ2-7, with 9 bases matching TRBD2. The TCR originated in a man aged 80 or over with COVID-19, enrolled during active disease. The sample taken for sequencing was peripheral blood. For the CDR3, the DNA is TGTGCCTGGAGACCAGCGGGAGGCTCCGAGCAGTACTTC. The encoded protein is CAWRPAGGSEQYF. Full variable domain (missing parts from reference TRBV30 and TRBJ2-7): SQTIHQWPATLVQPVGSPLSLECTVEGTSNPNLYWYRQAAGRGLQLLFYSVGIGQISSEVPQNLSASRPQDRQFILSSKKLLLSDSGFYLCAWRPAGGSEQYFGPGTRLTVT.